A selection of T cell receptor beta chains follows, all from one sample in a study of control samples from healthy donors and cancer patients. Libraries were prepared by immunoSEQ multiplex PCR; TCRdb keeps only in-frame clonotypes and omits some of them. The table records about 410,000 clones, approximately 90% of them present only once. Sequences were obtained from PBMCs. Every receptor here comes from a man aged 40-49 years with head and neck cancer. Each CDR3 is given with its conserved first and last residue. The D gene is left open where the match is weak. Clone size is stated in some rows and not others, as once, few, many or a class when expanded.

cdr3_length j_call d_call clone_size v_call cdr3_aa cdr3_nt
16 TRBJ1-4 TRBD1 - TRBV11-1 CASSLEEGARSEKLFF TGTGCCAGCAGCTTAGAAGAGGGGGCGAGAAGTGAAAAACTGTTTTTT
15 TRBJ2-5 TRBD1 - TRBV3-1/TRBV3-2 CASSQGTGLRETQYF TGTGCCAGCAGCCAGGGGACAGGGTTGCGGGAGACCCAGTACTTC
15 TRBJ2-7 - - TRBV5-8 CASSFSLGPAYEQYF TGTGCCAGCAGCTTTAGTTTGGGGCCAGCCTACGAGCAGTACTTC
15 TRBJ2-5 - few TRBV7-6 CASSPPQGTQETQYF TGTGCCAGCAGCCCTCCACAGGGCACACAAGAGACCCAGTACTTC
16 TRBJ2-1 - - TRBV9 CASSVEPDFGTEGQFF TGTGCCAGCAGCGTAGAACCCGACTTCGGTACAGAGGGGCAGTTCTTC
12 TRBJ2-1 - - TRBV30 CAWSVSGNEQFF TGTGCCTGGAGTGTAAGTGGCAATGAGCAGTTCTTC
16 TRBJ2-2 TRBD1 - TRBV2 CASSGDRGYDTGELFF TGTGCCAGCAGTGGGGACAGGGGTTACGACACCGGGGAGCTGTTTTTT
12 TRBJ2-1 TRBD2 - TRBV11-3 CASSSGRDEQFF TGTGCCAGCAGCTCGGGGAGGGATGAGCAGTTCTTC
20 TRBJ2-5 TRBD2 - TRBV6-2/TRBV6-3 CASSFPAASGGEKYQETQYF TGTGCCAGCAGTTTCCCGGCAGCTAGCGGGGGGGAGAAGTACCAAGAGACCCAGTACTTC
16 TRBJ2-7 - - TRBV5-1 CASSLANLASSYEQYF TGCGCCAGCAGCTTGGCCAACCTAGCGAGCTCCTACGAGCAGTACTTC
16 TRBJ2-1 - - TRBV2 CASSERLFWVDNEQFF TGTGCCAGCAGTGAACGGTTATTCTGGGTGGACAATGAGCAGTTCTTC
14 TRBJ1-1 TRBD1 - TRBV29-1 CSVGPGTGGTEAFF TGCAGCGTTGGGCCCGGGACAGGGGGCACTGAAGCTTTCTTT
15 TRBJ1-1 - - TRBV28 CASSLLLLRGTEAFF TGTGCCAGCAGTTTACTCCTTTTAAGGGGAACTGAAGCTTTCTTT
16 TRBJ2-5 TRBD1 - TRBV5-1 CASSSTQGVMGETQYF TGCGCCAGCAGCTCAACGCAGGGGGTCATGGGAGAGACCCAGTACTTC
14 TRBJ1-2 TRBD1 - TRBV7-3 CASSLGTGGSGYTF TGTGCCAGCAGCTTAGGGACAGGGGGCAGTGGCTACACCTTC
15 TRBJ2-7 TRBD2 - TRBV28 CASSLKRGNPDEQYF TGTGCCAGCAGTTTAAAGCGGGGGAACCCAGACGAGCAGTACTTC
19 TRBJ2-1 TRBD2 - TRBV30 CAWSPRMDGRDPYHIEQFF TGTGCCTGGAGTCCTCGGATGGACGGGAGGGATCCGTATCATATTGAGCAGTTCTTC
13 TRBJ2-7 TRBD2 - TRBV28 CASSLRGRGEQYF TGTGCCAGCAGTTTGCGCGGGAGGGGGGAGCAGTACTTC
14 TRBJ2-1 - - TRBV4-2 CASSQDLGRDEQFF TGTGCCAGCAGCCAAGATCTTGGGCGGGATGAGCAGTTCTTC
14 TRBJ1-5 - - TRBV5-6 CASSLSGAGQPQHF TGTGCCAGCAGCTTGTCGGGGGCTGGGCAGCCCCAGCATTTT
14 TRBJ2-5 TRBD2 - TRBV6-5 CASTRGGSGETQYF TGTGCCAGCACGAGGGGCGGGAGCGGGGAGACCCAGTACTTC
13 TRBJ1-5 - - TRBV5-6 CASSQGSNQPQHF TGTGCCAGCAGCCAAGGTAGCAATCAGCCCCAGCATTTT
14 TRBJ2-7 - - TRBV6-4 CASSLDGGEGEQYF TGTGCCAGCAGTCTGGACGGGGGCGAGGGCGAGCAGTACTTC
13 TRBJ2-5 - - TRBV28 CASSLEGKETQYF TGTGCCAGCAGTTTAGAGGGAAAAGAGACCCAGTACTTC
15 TRBJ2-1 TRBD1 - TRBV7-8 CASSIGQGSYNEQFF TGTGCCAGCAGCATCGGACAGGGGTCCTACAATGAGCAGTTCTTC
15 TRBJ1-4 - - TRBV7-9 CASSWGGGRLGELFF TGTGCCAGCAGCTGGGGCGGAGGGAGACTGGGGGAACTGTTTTTT
16 TRBJ2-2 TRBD1 - TRBV11-2 CASSLDPGTGPGELFF TGTGCCAGCAGCTTAGATCCAGGGACAGGGCCCGGGGAGCTGTTTTTT
13 TRBJ1-2 - - TRBV12-3/TRBV12-4 CASSPQGDQGYTF TGTGCCAGCAGTCCGCAGGGAGATCAGGGCTACACCTTC
14 TRBJ1-1 - - TRBV11-2 CASSLTSPDTEAFF TGTGCCAGCAGCTTGACAAGCCCCGACACTGAAGCTTTCTTT
17 TRBJ2-7 - - TRBV27 CASSLVSPGQLSYEQYF TGTGCCAGCAGTTTAGTTTCCCCGGGACAACTCTCCTACGAGCAGTACTTC
13 TRBJ2-1 - - TRBV12-5 CASGLIDSNEQFF TGTGCTAGTGGTTTGATTGATTCCAATGAGCAGTTCTTC
15 TRBJ2-1 - - TRBV2 CASSEGGDSYNEQFF TGTGCCAGCAGTGAAGGGGGGGACAGTTACAATGAGCAGTTCTTC
17 TRBJ2-3 TRBD1 - TRBV28 CASRPRPGTGYTDTQYF TGTGCCAGCAGGCCTAGGCCCGGGACAGGGTACACAGATACGCAGTATTTT
13 TRBJ1-1 TRBD1 - TRBV10-2 CASSGQGSTEAFF TGCGCCAGCAGCGGACAGGGAAGCACTGAAGCTTTCTTT
15 TRBJ2-7 - - TRBV18 CASSPGGGGTYEQYF TGTGCCAGCTCACCAGGGGGTGGGGGAACCTACGAGCAGTACTTC
13 TRBJ2-2 TRBD1 - TRBV25-1 CASRQGVAGELFF TGTGCCAGCAGACAGGGGGTGGCCGGGGAGCTGTTTTTT
17 TRBJ2-1 TRBD2 - TRBV5-1 CASSLLIGGAAYNEQFF TGCGCCAGCAGCCTATTAATCGGGGGGGCTGCCTACAATGAGCAGTTCTTC
14 TRBJ1-1 - - TRBV5-1 CASSFNPWDTEAFF TGCGCCAGCAGCTTTAATCCCTGGGACACTGAAGCTTTCTTT
14 TRBJ2-5 - - TRBV11-2 CASTPLGGRETQYF TGTGCCAGCACCCCCCTAGGAGGGCGCGAGACCCAGTACTTC
16 TRBJ2-3 - - TRBV5-5 CASSLGTLRSTDTQYF TGTGCCAGCAGCTTGGGGACCCTTCGTAGCACAGATACGCAGTATTTT
17 TRBJ1-4 - many TRBV19 CASSIDFGAGINEKLFF TGTGCCAGTAGTATAGATTTCGGCGCGGGGATTAATGAAAAACTGTTTTTT
13 TRBJ2-2 - - TRBV24-1 CATTTGGSGELFF TGTGCCACAACGACAGGCGGGTCCGGGGAGCTGTTTTTT
17 TRBJ2-1 TRBD2 - TRBV23-1 CASSQRTSGMAYNEQFF TGCGCCAGCAGTCAACGGACTAGCGGGATGGCCTACAATGAGCAGTTCTTC
16 TRBJ1-1 TRBD1 - TRBV24-1 CAISSATGTTNTEAFF TGTGCCATCTCCAGTGCGACAGGGACTACGAACACTGAAGCTTTCTTT
17 TRBJ2-2 - - TRBV6-6 CASSLGDPGFGTGELFF TGTGCCAGCAGTCTAGGGGATCCAGGGTTTGGCACCGGGGAGCTGTTTTTT
19 TRBJ2-1 - - TRBV15 CATSRDLDPYGFRWNEQFF TGTGCCACCAGCAGAGATCTGGACCCCTATGGTTTTAGATGGAATGAGCAGTTCTTC
14 TRBJ1-2 - - TRBV11-2 CASVLGGSNYGYTF TGTGCCAGCGTCCTAGGGGGATCTAACTATGGCTACACCTTC
12 TRBJ2-3 - - TRBV5-1 CASSLGGDTQYF TGCGCCAGCAGCTTAGGGGGAGATACGCAGTATTTT
13 TRBJ1-2 TRBD1 once TRBV29-1 CSVGGQGASGYTF TGCAGCGTTGGCGGACAGGGGGCGTCTGGCTACACCTTC
18 TRBJ2-7 - once TRBV6-1 CASSDTPSAQLLRNEQYF TGTGCCAGCAGTGACACTCCCAGCGCACAGCTCCTACGGAACGAGCAGTACTTC